The 14 T cell receptor beta chains below come from one sample, sequenced in a study of blood T cell repertoires in COVID-19. Here immunoSEQ multiplex PCR was the method, and the copy in TCRdb shows in-frame clones only, minus some. The repertoire consists of 90,000 or so clones, with roughly 89% occurring once and the leading ten covering more than 3%. Material for sequencing was peripheral blood. Receptors were obtained from a woman between 70 and 85 years old with acute or convalescent COVID-19.

The CDR3: CASSRPGTGVCEQYV. CDR3 DNA sequence: TGTGCCAGCAGCAGGCCCGGGACAGGGGTTTGCGAGCAGTACGTC. The chain links TRBV21-1 to TRBJ2-7; the table calls TRBD1, which could not be checked here. TRBV21-1 counts as a pseudogene. This CDR3 comprises 15 residues.

With respect to this clone: Other DNA sequences in this sample translate to the same CDR3. The V gene is TRBV28, the J gene TRBJ1-4, with a possible D match to TRBD1 (6 bases). Between the trimmed V and J ends, which lost 6 bases and 8 bases, there was a span of 10 bases. CDR1 is MDHEN, CDR2 SYDVKM, per germline. CDR3 length: 12 residues. In DNA, the CDR3 is TGTGCCAGCAGCCCTAGGGGGGAAAAACTGTTTTTT. It translates to CASSPRGEKLFF.

With regard to this clone: Compared with germline, one end of the junction differs, possibly owing to a read error. The chain employs TRBV6-5 and TRBJ1-3, with TRBD1 matching 9 bases. CDR1 is MNHEY, CDR2 SVGAGI, per germline. The CDR3 has 15 amino acids. CDR3 in DNA: TGTGCCAGCAGCTACTCGGACAGGGGACTGGCGGCCATATATTTT. Its protein is CASSYSDRGLAAIYF.

In its sample, this clone was seen once. This rearrangement joins TRBV19 to TRBJ1-2; a weak D match, TRBD1 (6 bases). The CDR3 is 14 residues long. Germline V lookup: CDR1 LNHDA, CDR2 SQIVND (reference sequence). The germline V and J ends were trimmed by 6 bases and 2 bases, with 13 bases remaining between them. For the CDR3, the DNA is TGTGCCAGTAGCGTCGGGGGGGCAAACTATGGCTACACCTTC. Translation gives CASSVGGANYGYTF. The whole variable domain, filled in from reference TRBV19 and TRBJ1-2, reads DGGITQSPKYLFRKEGQNVTLSCEQNLNHDAMYWYRQDPGQGLRLIYYSQIVNDFQKGDIAEGYSVSREKKESFPLTVTSAQKNPTAFYLCASSVGGANYGYTFGSGTRLTVV.

The CDR3 loop is CASSAQGRNQPQHF. Here the CDR3 DNA reads TGTGCCAGCAGTGCCCAGGGTCGCAATCAGCCCCAGCATTTT. V gene TRBV28 combines with J gene TRBJ1-5, with TRBD1 as a possible D gene (5 bases). CDR1 MDHEN and CDR2 SYDVKM come from the germline V gene. The CDR3 consists of 14 residues. The germline V and J ends were trimmed by 5 bases and 2 bases, with 10 bases remaining between them.

The chain employs TRBV6-5 and TRBJ1-1, with 10 bases identical to TRBD1. Germline CDR1 is MNHEY and CDR2 is SVGAGI. The V and J ends lost 6 bases and 4 bases, in that order; junction bases with no gene match: 5. The CDR3 has 14 residues. As DNA, the CDR3 is TGTGCCAGCAGGACAGGGGGCCTGGGCACTGAAGCTTTCTTT. Translation: CASRTGGLGTEAFF.

The chain couples TRBV14 to TRBJ1-1; 7 positions agree with TRBD1. The CDR3 spans 14 residues. The germline gives CDR1 SGHDN, CDR2 FVKESK. Trimming took 1 base from V and 6 from J; bases not matched to a gene: 5. As DNA, the CDR3 is TGTGCCAGCAGCCAAGTTGGAGGGGGCGCTGAAGCTTTCTTT. It is translated as CASSQVGGGAEAFF.

The V and J genes are TRBV14 and TRBJ2-4; 8 bases are shared with TRBD2. This CDR3 has 16 residues. Germline V lookup: CDR1 SGHDN, CDR2 FVKESK. Trimming removed 4 bases from V and 0 bases from J; junction bases left unmatched: 5. The DNA for the CDR3 is TGTGCCAGCAGCCCCATAGCGGGGCTAGCCAAAAACATTCAGTACTTC. Translated, it gives CASSPIAGLAKNIQYF.

This clone was counted a single time. V gene TRBV24-1 combines with J gene TRBJ2-1; D may be TRBD2 (6 bases). The length of the CDR3 is 16 residues. Germline CDR1 reads KGHDR; CDR2 reads SFDVKD. Deletions cut 4 bases from V and 10 bases from J, with 22 bases between. The DNA of the CDR3 is TGTGCCACCAGTGACCCCGGGACTTACAACCCGAGGGAGCAGTTCTTC. Translated: CATSDPGTYNPREQFF.

This chain uses TRBV6-1 with TRBJ1-6; D not resolved. Germline V gives CDR1 MNHNS, CDR2 SASEGT. CDR3 length equals 14 residues. V was pared by 0 bases and J by 4 bases, with 4 bases between. The CDR3 DNA sequence: TGTGCCAGCAGTGAAGCCAAATATAATTCACCCCTCCACTTT. This sequence encodes CASSEAKYNSPLHF.

V usage is TRBV6-5 and J usage is TRBJ2-2; D is possibly TRBD1 (5 bases). The germline CDR1 and CDR2 sequences are MNHEY and SVGAGI. Trimming left V 7 bases short and J 3 bases short, with 15 bases between. The CDR3 is made up of 15 amino acids. The CDR3 region has the DNA TGTGCCAGCAAAGAGACCAGGGCCGACACCGGGGAGCTGTTTTTT. It yields the protein CASKETRADTGELFF.

The J gene is TRBJ2-5, the V gene TRBV10-1, with 13 bases identical to TRBD2. V was clipped by 6 bases and J by 3 bases; unmatched bases: 4. The CDR3 has 15 residues. Per the germline V gene, CDR1 is WNHNN and CDR2 is SYGVQD (reference sequence). The CDR3 loop is CASRGGLAGEETQYF. The CDR3 DNA follows: TGCGCCAGCAGGGGAGGACTAGCGGGGGAAGAGACCCAGTACTTC.

The chain combines TRBV10-2 with TRBJ2-7; maybe TRBD1 (6 bases). This CDR3 has 13 amino acids. Per the germline V gene, CDR1 is WSHSY and CDR2 is SAAADI. Trimming cost V 2 bases and J 4 bases, with 9 bases left between them. This CDR3 is CASSEGQRYEQYF. CDR3 bases: TGCGCCAGCAGTGAGGGACAGCGATACGAGCAGTACTTC.

For this clone: This specimen includes other DNA sequences encoding the same CDR3. The J gene is TRBJ1-1, the V gene TRBV27; perhaps TRBD1 as D (5 bases). The CDR3 runs 13 residues. Germline V gene sequence: CDR1 MNHEY, CDR2 SMNVEV (reference sequence). Trimming removed 0 bases from V and 5 bases from J, with 7 bases in between. CDR3 amino acids: CASSLSRGTEAFF. CDR3 in DNA: TGTGCCAGCAGTTTATCCCGGGGGACTGAAGCTTTCTTT.